One sample yielded the 6 T cell receptor beta chains listed below, sequenced in a study of tumor and adjacent non-tumor tissue in lung cancer. The library came from three nested PCR rounds adapted from ARM-PCR protocols. TCRdb reanalysed the multiplex PCR reads using MiXCR and keeps one entry per CDR3 protein. The sample yields about 110,000 distinct CDR3 sequences, 60% to 80% seen once. No cell sorting was done before RNA was extracted from the tissue. Distant lung tissue was collected more than 3 cm away from the tumor edge. Source material: distant non-tumor lung tissue. The receptor source for this set is a man in his sixties with non-small cell lung cancer.

This clonotype was seen many times. The chain uses TRBV30 and TRBJ2-7; 10 nucleotides match TRBD2. The CDR3 length is 15 residues. V lost 3 bases and J lost 3; bases outside the gene matches: 8. The V gene's germline CDR1 is GTSNPN and CDR2 SVGIG (reference sequence). CDR3 region: CAWSEGLAVNYEQYF. CDR3 DNA sequence: TGTGCCTGGAGCGAAGGACTAGCGGTAAACTACGAGCAGTACTTC.

To note about this clonotype: No conserved phenylalanine or tryptophan ends this CDR3, so it is likely a read error. The chain uses TRBV6-5 and TRBJ2-1, with 10 bases matching TRBD2. Germline-derived CDR1 and CDR2 are MNHEY and SVGAGI. CDR3 length: 17 residues. DNA of the CDR3: TGTTCCAGCAGTTACTTAGCTAGCGGGAGATCCTACAATGAGCAGTTCCTC. It yields the protein CSSSYLASGRSYNEQFL.

This clonotype came up many times. The gene calls are TRBV29-1 and TRBJ2-5, with TRBD2 identical over 8 bases. This CDR3 spans 13 amino acids. CDR1 is SQVTM and CDR2 is ANQGSEA in the germline V gene. J gave up 2 bases and V 5 bases, and 4 bases lay outside the gene matches. The CDR3 spells CSVLRGEQETQYF. In DNA form, the CDR3 reads TGCAGCGTTCTGCGGGGGGAACAAGAGACCCAGTACTTC.

This clonotype occurred a few times. CDR3 loop: CASSFGTSEGANTGELFF. Here the CDR3 DNA reads TGTGCCAGCAGCTTTGGGACCAGCGAGGGTGCGAACACCGGGGAGCTGTTTTTT. The chain combines TRBV11-3 with TRBJ2-2; D may correspond to TRBD1 or TRBD2 (5 bases each). The CDR3 loop spans 18 amino acids. Trimming cost V 3 bases and J 0 bases, with 17 bases left between them. Germline CDR1 SGHNT, CDR2 YENEEA.

The sample holds many counts of this clonotype. The rearrangement joins TRBV4-3 to TRBJ2-2; 10 bases map to TRBD2. Germline assignment: CDR1 LGHNA and CDR2 YSLEER. Trimming removed 0 bases from V and 6 bases from J; junction bases left unmatched: 4. The CDR3 contains 16 residues. CDR3 coding DNA: TGCGCCAGCAGCCAAGACCCAGCGGGAGGGTCCGGGGAGCTGTTTTTT. This gives the protein CASSQDPAGGSGELFF.

At least ten counts were recorded for this clonotype. The genes are TRBV20-1 and TRBJ2-1; 9 positions agree with TRBD1. The V gene end was trimmed by 6 bases and the J gene end by 8 bases; junction bases not matched to a gene: 5. Germline loops: CDR1 DFQATT, CDR2 SNEGSKA (reference sequence). The CDR3 covers 12 residues. CDR3 loop: CSATGTGYEQFF. CDR3 DNA: TGCAGTGCGACCGGGACAGGGTATGAGCAGTTCTTC.